This T cell receptor beta chain was obtained from a study of CD8+CD57+ T cells in acquired aplastic anemia. This clonotype has more than one count but fewer than ten. Trimming removed 5 bases from V and 9 bases from J; junction bases left unmatched: 13. Germline CDR1 is SEHNR and CDR2 is FQNEAQ (reference sequence). This CDR3 is built from 16 residues. The patients chosen for sequencing had shown expansion of CD8+CD57+ cells (detected by flow cytometry). Genomic DNA constituted the template upon which TCR beta VDJ and CDR3 profiling was performed. TCRdb called the reads again in MiXCR, with one record for every CDR3 protein. Here the sample spans over 250,000 distinct CDR3 sequences, 56% being singletons.

The sample was sorted CD4+, CD8+, or CD8+CD57+ T cells (not recorded which) from PBMCs. The chain carries TRBV7-9 and TRBJ1-3, with 10 bases fitting TRBD1. The receptor was derived from a human donor with aplastic anemia. For the CDR3, the DNA is TGTGCCAGCAGCCGGACCGGGACAGGGGTTAGTGGCACCATATATTTT. This translates into CASSRTGTGVSGTIYF. The variable domain in full, with the rest retrieved from reference TRBV7-9 and TRBJ1-3, is DTGVSQNPRHKITKRGQNVTFRCDPISEHNRLYWYRQTLGQGPEFLTYFQNEAQLEKSRLLSDRFSAERPKGSFSTLEIQRTEQGDSAMYLCASSRTGTGVSGTIYFGEGSWLTVV.